The present T cell receptor (beta chain) was sequenced within a study of cytomegalovirus exposure and HLA in healthy donors. General study findings and limits: The investigators catalogued 150 to 200 TCR beta chains as cytomegalovirus-associated. Despite most TCR sequences being rare, some public TCRs occurred in many donors.

On this clone itself: Antigen specificity is unknown.

Generated by immunoSEQ multiplex PCR, the TCRdb table keeps only in-frame clones and is missing some. The sample records 110,000 to 150,000 clones, 70% to 90% being singletons. The donors formed part of the roughly 110-subject validation cohort, distinct from the roughly 630-subject first cohort. The clonotype originates from a man between 18 and 35 years old in good health and CMV-seronegative. The specimen sequenced was PBMCs.

Here the CDR3 reads CTSSQDWLHTGELFF. The CDR3 DNA reads TGCACCAGCAGCCAAGATTGGCTGCACACCGGGGAGCTGTTTTTT. This chain joins TRBV1 and TRBJ2-2; the table assigns TRBD1, which was not confirmed against the DNA. TRBV1 is a recognized pseudogene. The CDR3 extends over 15 amino acids.